Presented here are 7 T cell receptor beta chains from one specimen sequenced in a study of cytomegalovirus exposure and HLA in healthy donors. This PCR relied on a set of 60 Vbeta primers and 13 Jbeta primers. Sequenced by immunoSEQ multiplex PCR; TCRdb stores in-frame clones only, minus some. In the table there are some 110,000 clones, about 15% of which are singletons. The sample comprised PBMCs. The receptors derive from a female donor in good health and CMV-seronegative.

CDR3: CASSASGTGKITDTQYF. DNA for the CDR3: TGTGCCAGCAGTGCCTCGGGGACAGGGAAGATCACAGATACGCAGTATTTT. The J gene is TRBJ2-3, the V gene TRBV2, with 9 bases that match TRBD1. The germline CDR1 and CDR2 sequences are SNHLY and FYNNEI. V lost 4 bases, J lost 2 bases, and 10 bases stayed unmatched. The CDR3 sequence is 17 residues long. Based on the CDR3 plus reference TRBV2 and TRBJ2-3, the full variable domain is EPEVTQTPSHQVTQMGQEVILRCVPISNHLYFYWYRQILGQKVEFLVSFYNNEISEKSEIFDDQFSVERPDGSNFTLKIRSTKLEDSAMYFCASSASGTGKITDTQYFGPGTRLTVL.

The chain has TRBV5-4 and TRBJ2-5; TRBD2 matches at 14 bases. The V and J ends lost 4 bases and 5 bases, in that order; junction bases with no gene match: 4. The CDR3 consists of 15 residues. The germline V gene has CDR1 SGHNT and CDR2 YYREEE (reference sequence). The CDR3 region is CASSPGLAGDETQYF. The CDR3 nucleotides are TGTGCCAGCAGCCCGGGACTAGCGGGAGACGAGACCCAGTACTTC.

This clone was counted between two and nine times. This chain joins TRBV4-2 and TRBJ1-5, with D perhaps matching TRBD1 (6 bases). The germline V gene has CDR1 LGHNA and CDR2 YNFKEQ. The V end was cut by 2 bases, the J end by 0 bases, with 11 bases between. This CDR3 comprises 16 residues. For the CDR3, the DNA is TGTGCCAGCAGCCAATCGCACAGGGATAGCAATCAGCCCCAGCATTTT. This encodes CASSQSHRDSNQPQHF.

This clone was seen only a few times. This rearrangement joins TRBV28 to TRBJ2-3; possible D gene TRBD2, 6 bases. Germline loops: CDR1 MDHEN, CDR2 SYDVKM. The CDR3 has 15 residues. The V and J ends lost 6 bases and 2 bases respectively, with 15 bases between them. CDR3 nucleotide sequence: TGTGCCAGCAGCTTCGGGGACTCCAACACAGATACGCAGTATTTT. It codes for CASSFGDSNTDTQYF.

This clone was seen more than once but under ten times. V gene TRBV19 combines with J gene TRBJ1-1; 8 bases fit TRBD1. In germline, CDR1 is LNHDA, CDR2 SQIVND (reference sequence). This CDR3 has 15 amino acids. The V gene end was trimmed by 7 bases and the J gene end by 3 bases; junction bases not matched to a gene: 10. The CDR3 DNA follows: TGTGCCAGTACCGAGGACAGGGTTCGTTACACTGAAGCTTTCTTT. This encodes CASTEDRVRYTEAFF.

This rearrangement joins TRBV19 to TRBJ2-1; TRBD2 matches 16 bases. V trimming: 5 bases; J trimming: 7 bases; junction bases outside the gene matches: 14. The germline V gene encodes CDR1 LNHDA and CDR2 SQIVND (reference sequence). The CDR3 length is 19 residues. The CDR3 DNA reads TGTGCCAGTAGTCTACGACCCGGGACTAGCGGGAGGGCAGGTAATGAGCAGTTCTTC. The encoded protein is CASSLRPGTSGRAGNEQFF.

The rearrangement links TRBV5-6 to TRBJ2-5; TRBD2 might be the D (7 bases). Germline V gene data show CDR1 as SGHDT and CDR2 as YYEEEE. Trimming left V 2 bases short and J 2 bases short, with 13 bases between. This CDR3 has 15 residues. Here the CDR3 DNA reads TGTGCCAGCAGCTTTGTGGGAGGGGGGCAAGAGACCCAGTACTTC. It codes for CASSFVGGGQETQYF.